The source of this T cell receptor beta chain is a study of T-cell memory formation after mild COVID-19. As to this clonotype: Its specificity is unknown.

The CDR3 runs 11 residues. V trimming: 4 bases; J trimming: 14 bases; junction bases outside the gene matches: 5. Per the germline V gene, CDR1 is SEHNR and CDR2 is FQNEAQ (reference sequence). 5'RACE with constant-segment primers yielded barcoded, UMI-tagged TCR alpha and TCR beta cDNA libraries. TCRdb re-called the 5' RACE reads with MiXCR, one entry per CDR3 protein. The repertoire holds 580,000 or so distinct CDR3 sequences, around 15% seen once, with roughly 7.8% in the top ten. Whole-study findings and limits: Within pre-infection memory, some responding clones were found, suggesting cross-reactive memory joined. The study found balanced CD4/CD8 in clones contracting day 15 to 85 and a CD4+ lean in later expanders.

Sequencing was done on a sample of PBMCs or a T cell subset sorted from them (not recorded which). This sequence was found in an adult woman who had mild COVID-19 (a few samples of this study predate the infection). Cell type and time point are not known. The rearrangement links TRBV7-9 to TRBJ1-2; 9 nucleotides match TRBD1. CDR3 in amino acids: CASSWDREPTF. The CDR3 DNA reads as TGTGCCAGCAGCTGGGACAGGGAGCCTACCTTC. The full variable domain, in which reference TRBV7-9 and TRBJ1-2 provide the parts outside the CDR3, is DTGVSQNPRHKITKRGQNVTFRCDPISEHNRLYWYRQTLGQGPEFLTYFQNEAQLEKSRLLSDRFSAERPKGSFSTLEIQRTEQGDSAMYLCASSWDREPTFGSGTRLTVV.